These 15 T cell receptor beta chains were all obtained from the same sample, sequenced in a study of T cells in Graves' hyperthyroidism and ophthalmopathy. Using RNA transcripts as the source, TCR beta CDR3 regions were amplified. A set of HTBI primers served as the primers for a first-round RT-PCR of the TCR CDR3. TCRdb re-called the multiplex PCR reads with MiXCR, one entry per CDR3 protein. The table includes 460,000 or so distinct CDR3 sequences, 13% to 15% detected once. The sample comprised blood. The receptors shown here come from a woman under 30 with Graves' hyperthyroidism.

This clonotype was seen repeatedly, ten times or more. The V gene is TRBV11-2, the J gene TRBJ2-5; 12 nucleotides agree with TRBD2. Germline loops: CDR1 SGHAT, CDR2 FQNNGV. The CDR3 is 17 amino acids. Unmatched junction bases numbered 3, after V lost 1 base and J lost 0 bases. The CDR3 loop reads CASSLGLAGGYQETQYF. In DNA form, the CDR3 reads TGTGCCAGCAGCTTAGGCCTAGCGGGAGGGTACCAAGAGACCCAGTACTTC. Using reference TRBV11-2 and TRBJ2-5 for the parts outside the CDR3, the full variable domain is EAGVAQSPRYKIIEKRQSVAFWCNPISGHATLYWYQQILGQGPKLLIQFQNNGVVDDSQLPKDRFSAERLKGVDSTLKIQPAKLEDSAVYLCASSLGLAGGYQETQYFGPGTRLLVL.

A single count supports this clonotype. The chain recombines TRBV7-3 with TRBJ2-1; TRBD2 matches 11 bases. V was clipped by 5 bases and J by 3 bases; unmatched bases: 3. Germline lookup yields CDR1 SGHTA and CDR2 FQGTGA. This CDR3 has 15 residues. CDR3 amino acids: CASSHSGGDYNEQFF. The CDR3 DNA sequence: TGTGCCAGCAGCCATAGCGGGGGGGACTACAATGAGCAGTTCTTC.

This clonotype was found many times. V usage is TRBV19 and J usage is TRBJ2-1, with D uncertain. The CDR3 loop spans 14 amino acids. In germline, CDR1 is LNHDA, CDR2 SQIVND (reference sequence). The V end lost 3 bases, the J end lost 7 bases, and 13 bases lay between the germline ends. CDR3 residues: CASSIGALGNEQFF. The CDR3 DNA reads as TGTGCCAGTAGTATTGGCGCGTTAGGGAATGAGCAGTTCTTC.

This chain uses TRBV20-1 with TRBJ2-3; D unresolved. TRBJ1-5 explains the end of the DNA better; the J call may be wrong. Germline CDR1 reads DFQATT; CDR2 reads SNEGSKA (reference sequence). There are 14 residues in the CDR3. The CDR3 nucleotides are TGCAGTGTCCGTCTTATAAGGTCCACAGATACGCAGCATTTT. Amino acid sequence: CSVRLIRSTDTQHF.

The genes are TRBV13 and TRBJ2-2, with D possibly TRBD1 on 6 matching bases. The CDR3 totals 14 residues. CDR1 and CDR2 (germline): PRHDT, FYEKMQ (reference sequence). V gave up 1 base and J gave up 6 bases, with 9 bases separating them. DNA of the CDR3: TGTGCCAGCAGCTTAGCAGGGGAGTCCGGGGAGCTGTTTTTT. Translation: CASSLAGESGELFF.

This clonotype was detected many times. The junction does not match germline at one end; this may be a read error. V and J are TRBV2 and TRBJ1-4; possibly TRBD1 for D (5 bases). Germline assignment: CDR1 SNHLY and CDR2 FYNNEI. This CDR3 contains 13 residues. The CDR3 protein is CAIGALENGKLFF. CDR3 sequence (DNA): TGTGCCATTGGGGCGTTGGAAAATGGAAAACTGTTTTTT.

This clonotype occurred many times. This chain joins TRBV18 and TRBJ1-1, with D uncertain. Germline CDR1 is KGHSH and CDR2 is LQKENI. The ends were cut back, 4 bases at V and 4 bases at J, with 13 bases in the middle. The CDR3 loop spans 14 amino acids. In nucleotides, the CDR3 is TGTGCCAGCTCACGAAGGACGGCCCTCACTGAAGCTTTCTTT. This translates into CASSRRTALTEAFF.

At least ten counts were recorded for this clonotype. V and J are TRBV18 and TRBJ1-5; the D gene is possibly TRBD1 (5 bases). The CDR3 has 17 residues. CDR1 and CDR2 from the germline V gene are KGHSH and LQKENI. Trimming removed 1 base at V and 4 bases at J, with 17 bases between. Here the CDR3 reads CASSPQVLQGSNQPQHF. The CDR3 nucleotides read TGTGCCAGCTCACCACAGGTCCTGCAGGGTAGTAATCAGCCCCAGCATTTT.

The rearrangement links TRBV10-3 to TRBJ1-2, with D possibly matching TRBD1 (5 bases). This CDR3 has 12 amino acids. Deletions cut 0 bases from V and 8 bases from J, with 7 bases between. CDR1 ENHRY and CDR2 SYGVKD come from the germline V gene. The CDR3 sequence is CAISESRAGYTF. As DNA, the CDR3 is TGTGCCATCAGTGAGTCCAGGGCCGGCTACACCTTC.

This clonotype was seen many times. V usage is TRBV5-5 and J usage is TRBJ2-6; 8 bases are a match to TRBD1. Germline V gene data show CDR1 as SGHKS and CDR2 as YYEKEE (reference sequence). The CDR3 sequence is 15 residues long. V lost 4 bases and J lost 4; bases outside the gene matches: 4. CDR3 DNA: TGTGCCAGCAGCCCAGGGGGCGACGGGGCCAACGTCCTGACTTTC. This gives the protein CASSPGGDGANVLTF. The full variable domain, rest sourced from reference TRBV5-5 and TRBJ2-6, is DAGVTQSPTHLIKTRGQQVTLRCSPISGHKSVSWYQQVLGQGPQFIFQYYEKEERGRGNFPDRFSARQFPNYSSELNVNALLLGDSALYLCASSPGGDGANVLTFGAGSRLTVL.

In its sample, this clonotype was seen a few times. J is TRBJ2-2 and V is TRBV24-1, with D unresolved. The germline V gene encodes CDR1 KGHDR and CDR2 SFDVKD. The CDR3 contains 12 residues. V was trimmed by 9 bases and J by 1 base, leaving 5 bases between them. CDR3: CATGRNTGELFF. In nucleotides, the CDR3 is TGTGCCACCGGCCGGAACACCGGGGAGCTGTTTTTT.

This clonotype was seen repeatedly, ten times or more. This chain joins TRBV11-2 and TRBJ2-1, with 11 bases matching TRBD1. After removal of 5 bases from V and 2 bases from J, the junction contained 2 bases not matched to a gene. The CDR3 extends over 15 amino acids. CDR1 is SGHAT and CDR2 is FQNNGV in the germline V gene. In nucleotides, the CDR3 is TGTGCCAGCAGCCGGGGACAGGGGGCCTACAATGAGCAGTTCTTC. Protein: CASSRGQGAYNEQFF.

This clonotype was detected ten times or more. This chain links TRBV2 with TRBJ1-1; TRBD1 matches 9 bases. The germline CDR1 and CDR2 sequences are SNHLY and FYNNEI. V was pared by 5 bases and J by 1 base, with 2 bases of the junction left unmatched. This CDR3 is built from 14 residues. The CDR3 DNA sequence: TGTGCCAGCAGTCCGACAGGGGGGAACACTGAAGCTTTCTTT. This encodes CASSPTGGNTEAFF.

This clonotype has only one observation. This may stem from a read error, because a much larger clone lies one nucleotide away. The chain joins TRBV12-3 or TRBV12-4 to TRBJ1-5; no reliable D call. CDR3 size: 14 residues. The CDR3 loop reads CARSLGLPNQPQHF. Written as DNA, the CDR3 is TGTGCCAGAAGTTTGGGGTTACCCAATCAGCCCCAGCATTTT.

As concerns this clonotype: One base away lies a much larger clone, so this may be a sequencing read error. This chain connects TRBV6-9 to TRBJ2-1; TRBD2 matches at 9 bases. The trim removed 3 bases at V and 6 bases at J, leaving 6 bases unmatched. Germline V CDR1 and CDR2: MNHGY, SVAAGI. The CDR3 is 15 amino acids. The CDR3 region is CASSYLSGRSNEQFF. The CDR3 DNA reads as TGTGCCAGCAGTTACCTAAGCGGGAGGAGCAATGAGCAGTTCTTC.